Listed here are 28 T cell receptor beta chains from one sample, sequenced in a study. Each CDR3 protein gets one entry after TCRdb re-called the RT-PCR reads with MiXCR. Seen here are about 680,000 distinct CDR3 sequences, approximately 15% observed once, and the top ten hold 3.6%. The specimen was memory CD4+ T cells from blood. Receptors originate from a female donor in good health, serving as a healthy control.

This rearrangement joins TRBV4-1 to TRBJ2-6; D is uncertain. Germline loops: CDR1 MGHRA, CDR2 YSYEKL. V lost 3 bases and J 1 base, leaving 16 bases between the germline ends. This CDR3 comprises 18 residues. Written as DNA, the CDR3 is TGCGCCAGCAGCCAGTTTGGCGGCTCGGCTTCTGGGGCCAACGTCCTGACTTTC. It codes for CASSQFGGSASGANVLTF.

In its sample, this clonotype was seen many times. The chain combines TRBV5-6 with TRBJ1-1; D is uncertain. The CDR3 length is 12 residues. V lost 0 bases, J lost 10 bases, and 10 bases lay in between. CDR1 and CDR2 from the germline V gene are SGHDT and YYEEEE. CDR3 nucleotides: TGTGCCAGCAGCTTGGGACCAAGAGGAGCTTTCTTT. Encoded protein: CASSLGPRGAFF.

The chain combines TRBV5-6 with TRBJ1-4, with no clear D. The V end was cut by 3 bases, the J end by 6 bases, with 9 bases between. This CDR3 has 13 residues. Germline V gives CDR1 SGHDT, CDR2 YYEEEE. The CDR3 DNA reads as TGTGCCAGCAGCTCGCGGGGTTATGAAAAACTGTTTTTT. This encodes CASSSRGYEKLFF.

This clonotype was counted only a few times. The gene calls are TRBV20-1 and TRBJ2-1; D unresolved. V shed 6 bases and J shed 0 bases, with 15 bases lying between them. CDR3 length: 15 amino acids. From germline, CDR1 is DFQATT and CDR2 SNEGSKA (reference sequence). The CDR3 region is CSANTRASSYNEQFF. The CDR3 nucleotides are TGCAGTGCAAACACTCGCGCTAGCTCCTACAATGAGCAGTTCTTC.

There are many counts of this clonotype. The rearrangement links TRBV9 to TRBJ2-7; 7 bases match TRBD2. V shed 3 bases, J shed 4 bases, and the junction held 7 bases outside the gene matches. The germline gives CDR1 SGDLS, CDR2 YYNGEE. This CDR3 has 14 amino acids. The CDR3 region is CASSDGTTQYEQYF. DNA for the CDR3: TGTGCCAGCAGCGACGGGACTACCCAATACGAGCAGTACTTC.

The V and J genes are TRBV5-4 and TRBJ2-3; 8 nucleotides align to TRBD2. CDR1 and CDR2 from the germline V gene are SGHNT and YYREEE (reference sequence). The CDR3 runs to 15 residues. J was trimmed by 1 base and V by 4 bases; bases with no gene match: 5. The CDR3 coding sequence is TGTGCCAGCAGCACGGGGGGGGAGGGCACAGATACGCAGTATTTT. It is translated as CASSTGGEGTDTQYF.

For the CDR3, the DNA is TGCGCCAGCAGCCAAAAGTCGGTTGGGGTTTCGGGGGAGCTGTTTTTT. This gives the protein CASSQKSVGVSGELFF. The rearrangement uses TRBV4-3 and TRBJ2-2; D is unclear. V dropped 2 bases and J dropped 8 bases, with 18 bases sitting between them. The CDR3 totals 16 residues. The germline V gene encodes CDR1 LGHNA and CDR2 YSLEER.

The genes are TRBV10-3 and TRBJ2-3, with unresolved D. CDR3 length: 15 residues. V was pared by 3 bases and J by 2 bases, with 12 bases between. Germline V gene data show CDR1 as ENHRY and CDR2 as SYGVKD. In nucleotides, the CDR3 is TGTGCCATCAGTGAAAGGACCCCGTCCACAGATACGCAGTATTTT. The encoded protein is CAISERTPSTDTQYF.

This clonotype has more than one count but fewer than ten. J is TRBJ1-2 and V is TRBV10-3; the match to TRBD1 covers 7 bases. There are 13 residues in the CDR3. Looked up from germline, CDR1 is ENHRY and CDR2 is SYGVKD. V lost 6 bases to trimming and J lost 5 bases; unmatched junction nucleotides: 6. CDR3 region: CAISADRAYGYTF. The CDR3 DNA reads TGTGCCATCAGCGCTGACAGGGCTTATGGCTACACCTTC.

The chain joins TRBV6-5 to TRBJ2-7; 11 bases match TRBD1. The CDR3 is made up of 14 amino acids. Germline-derived CDR1 and CDR2 are MNHEY and SVGAGI. Trimming cost V 6 bases and J 12 bases; bases outside gene matches: 13. The CDR3 loop reads CASSPRTGGRGRYF. CDR3 nucleotide sequence: TGTGCCAGCAGCCCCAGGACAGGGGGCCGGGGTCGGTACTTC.

This chain links TRBV2 with TRBJ2-5; D ambiguous. Per germline, CDR1 SNHLY and CDR2 FYNNEI. This CDR3 contains 11 residues. Trimming took off 3 bases at V and 7 bases at J, with 6 bases between the two ends. The CDR3 coding sequence is TGTGCCAGCAGTGACTATGGGACCCAGTACTTC. Translation gives CASSDYGTQYF.

This clonotype was detected a few times. The chain joins TRBV15 to TRBJ1-5; 8 bases fit TRBD1. Unmatched junction bases numbered 2, after V lost 0 bases and J lost 4 bases. This CDR3 comprises 15 residues. CDR1 and CDR2 from the germline V gene are LNHNV and YYDKDF (reference sequence). CDR3 residues: CATSRDQGANQPQHF. In nucleotides, the CDR3 is TGTGCCACCAGCAGAGATCAGGGGGCGAATCAGCCCCAGCATTTT.

J is TRBJ1-4 and V is TRBV12-3 or TRBV12-4; D is perhaps TRBD1 (5 bases). This CDR3 region has 14 residues. The V end lost 3 bases, the J end lost 8 bases, and 13 bases lay between the germline ends. CDR3 sequence (DNA): TGTGCCAGCAGTTTTTTAGGGACTGAAGAAAAACTGTTTTTT. Translated, it gives CASSFLGTEEKLFF.

There are many counts of this clonotype. V gene TRBV29-1 combines with J gene TRBJ1-2; 7 positions agree with TRBD1. Trimming took 1 base from V and 1 from J; bases not matched to a gene: 3. The CDR3 length is 14 residues. CDR1 SQVTM and CDR2 ANQGSEA come from the germline V gene. CDR3 region: CSVEGRGNNYGYTF. CDR3 sequence (DNA): TGCAGCGTTGAAGGCAGGGGGAATAACTATGGCTACACCTTC.

This clonotype was seen repeatedly, ten times or more. The chain combines TRBV3-1 with TRBJ2-7; D tentatively fits TRBD1 or TRBD2 (5 bases each). Trimming left V 1 base short and J 4 bases short, with 11 bases between. The CDR3 consists of 14 residues. CDR1 is LGHDT, CDR2 YNNKEL, per germline (reference sequence). The CDR3: CASSQGVEGYEQYF. The DNA of the CDR3 is TGTGCCAGCAGCCAAGGCGTAGAGGGGTACGAGCAGTACTTC.

This clonotype was detected ten times or more. The rearrangement links TRBV15 to TRBJ2-3, with 11 positions matching TRBD2. The V segment lost 3 bases and the J segment 1 base; nucleotides outside the gene matches: 3. The length of the CDR3 is 16 residues. Per the germline V gene, CDR1 is LNHNV and CDR2 is YYDKDF (reference sequence). CDR3: CATSSGLAGRTDTQYF. The DNA for the CDR3 is TGTGCCACCAGCAGTGGACTAGCGGGTCGCACAGATACGCAGTATTTT.

V is TRBV6-4 and J is TRBJ2-1; 10 bases line up with TRBD2. From germline, CDR1 is MRHNA and CDR2 SNTAGT. V was pared by 7 bases and J by 6 bases, with 9 bases of the junction left unmatched. The CDR3 sequence is 15 residues long. DNA of the CDR3: TGTGCCAGCATAGAGAGGGGACTAGCGTCCAATGAGCAGTTCTTC. It encodes CASIERGLASNEQFF.

This clonotype has more than one count but fewer than ten. The junction departs from the called germline gene at one end, perhaps through a read error. The chain uses TRBV10-3 and TRBJ2-7, with a possible D match to TRBD1 (6 bases). Germline CDR1 reads ENHRY; CDR2 reads SYGVKD. The CDR3 spans 12 residues. CDR3 sequence reads: CAISESAQGSDF. DNA for the CDR3: TGTGCCATCAGTGAGTCAGCACAGGGTAGCGACTTC.

The sample holds a few counts of this clonotype. The chain combines TRBV20-1 with TRBJ2-7; possible D gene TRBD1, 6 bases. Trimming shortened V by 1 base and J by 7 bases, and 20 bases separated the two germline ends. CDR3 length: 15 residues. CDR1 is DFQATT, CDR2 SNEGSKA, per germline (reference sequence). The CDR3 loop is CSARVGDRYRGEQYF. As DNA, the CDR3 is TGCAGTGCTAGAGTTGGAGACAGGTATAGGGGGGAGCAGTACTTC.

The table lists this clonotype with a few counts. The chain combines TRBV18 with TRBJ1-1; 8 positions agree with TRBD1. V trimming: 2 bases; J trimming: 0 bases; junction bases outside the gene matches: 8. The CDR3 totals 17 residues. Germline CDR1 reads KGHSH; CDR2 reads LQKENI. The CDR3: CASSPTGGSSLNTEAFF. The DNA for the CDR3 is TGTGCCAGCTCACCAACAGGGGGAAGCTCTCTGAACACTGAAGCTTTCTTT. Variable domain in full (rest from reference TRBV18 and TRBJ1-1): NAGVMQNPRHLVRRRGQEARLRCSPMKGHSHVYWYRQLPEEGLKFMVYLQKENIIDESGMPKERFSAEFPKEGPSILRIQQVVRGDSAAYFCASSPTGGSSLNTEAFFGQGTRLTVV.

The CDR3 reads CASSPPSGAKGVRAFF. The CDR3 coding sequence is TGTGCCAGCTCACCACCGTCGGGTGCTAAGGGGGTAAGAGCTTTCTTT. This sequence joins TRBV18 and TRBJ1-1; possible D gene TRBD1, 6 bases. V was shortened by 0 bases and J by 10 bases, with 21 bases between the two germline ends. The CDR3 extends over 16 amino acids. The germline gives CDR1 KGHSH, CDR2 LQKENI.

This clonotype was seen a few times. The chain recombines TRBV20-1 with TRBJ1-1, with TRBD1 matching 8 bases. Germline CDR1 and CDR2: DFQATT and SNEGSKA (reference sequence). This CDR3 comprises 14 residues. V was clipped by 5 bases and J by 6 bases; unmatched bases: 11. In nucleotides, the CDR3 is TGCAGTGCTCAAGCCTCAGGGGGCCGCCCTGAAGCTTTCTTT. Amino acid sequence: CSAQASGGRPEAFF.

The rearrangement links TRBV15 to TRBJ2-1; TRBD1 matches 11 bases. The J segment lost 2 bases and the V segment lost 3 bases, leaving 3 bases of the junction unmatched. The CDR3 extends over 16 amino acids. Germline V lookup: CDR1 LNHNV, CDR2 YYDKDF (reference sequence). CDR3 sequence (DNA): TGTGCCACCAGCAGGGTGGACAGGGGGCCCTACAATGAGCAGTTCTTC. It encodes CATSRVDRGPYNEQFF. The full variable domain, with the rest looked up from reference TRBV15 and TRBJ2-1, is DAMVIQNPRYQVTQFGKPVTLSCSQTLNHNVMYWYQQKSSQAPKLLFHYYDKDFNNEADTPDNFQSRRPNTSFCFLDIRSPGLGDTAMYLCATSRVDRGPYNEQFFGPGTRLTVL.

This clonotype was seen many times. The V call is TRBV20-1, the J call TRBJ1-1; D is ambiguous. Germline V gene data show CDR1 as DFQATT and CDR2 as SNEGSKA (reference sequence). V was shortened by 6 bases and J by 1 base, with 9 bases between the two germline ends. This CDR3 region has 12 residues. The CDR3 region has the DNA TGCAGTGCCATGGGCCCGAACACTGAAGCTTTCTTT. Translated, it gives CSAMGPNTEAFF.

V usage is TRBV10-3 and J usage is TRBJ2-3, with 11 nucleotides matching TRBD2. CDR3 length: 15 residues. The germline gives CDR1 ENHRY, CDR2 SYGVKD. Trimming took 4 bases from V and 4 from J; bases not matched to a gene: 4. CDR3 in amino acids: CAISVAGGRPDTQYF. The CDR3 bases are TGTGCCATCAGTGTAGCGGGAGGGCGACCAGATACGCAGTATTTT.

The chain links TRBV20-1 to TRBJ1-5; perhaps TRBD1 as D (6 bases). CDR3 length: 13 residues. The germline gives CDR1 DFQATT, CDR2 SNEGSKA (reference sequence). V was pared by 7 bases and J by 4 bases, with 14 bases between. CDR3 loop: CSGLGAVNQPQHF. The CDR3 coding sequence is TGCAGTGGTTTGGGGGCAGTGAATCAGCCCCAGCATTTT.

This clonotype has only a few counts. The gene calls are TRBV3-1 and TRBJ2-5; D gene ambiguous. Germline lookup yields CDR1 LGHDT and CDR2 YNNKEL (reference sequence). This CDR3 has 14 amino acids. Trimming took off 5 bases at V and 1 base at J, with 11 bases between the two ends. The CDR3 loop is CASSFAGFQETQYF. CDR3 nucleotide sequence: TGTGCCAGCAGCTTTGCTGGTTTCCAAGAGACCCAGTACTTC.

This clonotype was recorded many times. The rearrangement uses TRBV4-2 and TRBJ2-4; 7 bases are a match to TRBD1. There are 22 residues in the CDR3. Germline CDR1 is LGHNA and CDR2 is YNFKEQ. The trim removed 0 bases at V and 0 bases at J, leaving 20 bases unmatched. Written as DNA, the CDR3 is TGTGCCAGCAGCCAAGATGGAGGTAAAGAGACAGGGAAGTTTTTAGCCAAAAACATTCAGTACTTC. This codes for CASSQDGGKETGKFLAKNIQYF.